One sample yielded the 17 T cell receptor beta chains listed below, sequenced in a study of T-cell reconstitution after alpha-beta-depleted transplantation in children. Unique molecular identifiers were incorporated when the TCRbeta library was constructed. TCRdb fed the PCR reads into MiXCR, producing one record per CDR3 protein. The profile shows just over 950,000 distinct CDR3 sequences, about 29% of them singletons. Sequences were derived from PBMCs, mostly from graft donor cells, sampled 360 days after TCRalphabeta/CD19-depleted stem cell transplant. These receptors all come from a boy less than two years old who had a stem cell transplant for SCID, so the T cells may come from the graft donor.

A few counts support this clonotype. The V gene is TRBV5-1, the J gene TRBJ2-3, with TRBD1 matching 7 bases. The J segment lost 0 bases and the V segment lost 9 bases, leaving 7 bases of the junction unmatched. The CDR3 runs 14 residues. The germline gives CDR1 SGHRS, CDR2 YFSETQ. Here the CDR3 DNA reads TGCGCCACTACGCCGGGACAGAGCACAGATACGCAGTATTTT. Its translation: CATTPGQSTDTQYF.

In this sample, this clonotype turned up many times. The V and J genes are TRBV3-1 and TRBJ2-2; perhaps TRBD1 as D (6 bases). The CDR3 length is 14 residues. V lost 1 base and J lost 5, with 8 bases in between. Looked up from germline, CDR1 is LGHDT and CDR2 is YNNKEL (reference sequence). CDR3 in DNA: TGTGCCAGCAGCCAAGTCAGGGGTACCGGGGAGCTGTTTTTT. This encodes CASSQVRGTGELFF.

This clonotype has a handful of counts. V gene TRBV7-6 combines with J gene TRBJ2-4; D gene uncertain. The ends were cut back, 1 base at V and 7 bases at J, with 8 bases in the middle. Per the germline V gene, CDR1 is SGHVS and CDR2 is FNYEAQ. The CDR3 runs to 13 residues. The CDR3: CASSLDLNNIQYF. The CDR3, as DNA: TGTGCCAGCAGCTTAGACTTGAATAACATTCAGTACTTC.

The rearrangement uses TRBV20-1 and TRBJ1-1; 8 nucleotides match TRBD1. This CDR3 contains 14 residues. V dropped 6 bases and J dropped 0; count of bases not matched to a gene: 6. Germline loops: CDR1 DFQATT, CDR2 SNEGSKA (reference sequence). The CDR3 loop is CSARRQGLNTEAFF. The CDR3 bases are TGCAGTGCGAGGAGACAGGGGTTGAACACTGAAGCTTTCTTT.

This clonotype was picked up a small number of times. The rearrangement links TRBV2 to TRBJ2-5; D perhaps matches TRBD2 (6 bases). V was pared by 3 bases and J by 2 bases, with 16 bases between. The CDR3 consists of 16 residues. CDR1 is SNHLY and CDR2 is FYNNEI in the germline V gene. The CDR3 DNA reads TGTGCCAGCAGTGAGGGGGGACTGAAGCGACAAGAGACCCAGTACTTC. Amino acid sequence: CASSEGGLKRQETQYF.

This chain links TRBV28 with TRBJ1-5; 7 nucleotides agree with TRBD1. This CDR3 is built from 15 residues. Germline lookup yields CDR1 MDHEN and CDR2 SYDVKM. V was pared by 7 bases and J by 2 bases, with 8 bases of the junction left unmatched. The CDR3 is CASTPGGKGNQPQHF. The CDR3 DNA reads TGTGCCAGCACCCCAGGGGGGAAGGGCAATCAGCCCCAGCATTTT.

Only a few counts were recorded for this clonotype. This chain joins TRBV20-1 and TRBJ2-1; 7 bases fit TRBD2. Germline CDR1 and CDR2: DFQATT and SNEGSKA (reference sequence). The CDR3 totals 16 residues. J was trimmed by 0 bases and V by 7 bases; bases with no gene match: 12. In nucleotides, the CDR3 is TGCAGTGGTGAAGGGGAGGGTGGGGTCTCCTACAATGAGCAGTTCTTC. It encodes CSGEGEGGVSYNEQFF.

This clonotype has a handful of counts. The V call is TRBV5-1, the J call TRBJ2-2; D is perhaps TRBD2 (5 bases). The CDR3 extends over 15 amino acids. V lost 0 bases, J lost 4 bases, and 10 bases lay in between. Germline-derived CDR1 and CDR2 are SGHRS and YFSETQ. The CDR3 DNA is TGCGCCAGCAGCTTGGCTCGGGGAGTCACCGGGGAGCTGTTTTTT. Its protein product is CASSLARGVTGELFF.

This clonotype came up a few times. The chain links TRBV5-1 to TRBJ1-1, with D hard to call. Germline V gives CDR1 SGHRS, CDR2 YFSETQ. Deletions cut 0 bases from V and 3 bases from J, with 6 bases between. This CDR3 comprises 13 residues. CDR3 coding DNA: TGCGCCAGCAGCTTGGACCAGTACACTGAAGCTTTCTTT. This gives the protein CASSLDQYTEAFF.

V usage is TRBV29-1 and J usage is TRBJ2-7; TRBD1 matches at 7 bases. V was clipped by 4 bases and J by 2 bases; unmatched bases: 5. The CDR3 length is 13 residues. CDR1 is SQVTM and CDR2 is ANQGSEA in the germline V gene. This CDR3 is CSVAGTVTYEQYF. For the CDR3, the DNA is TGCAGCGTTGCCGGGACAGTAACCTACGAGCAGTACTTC.

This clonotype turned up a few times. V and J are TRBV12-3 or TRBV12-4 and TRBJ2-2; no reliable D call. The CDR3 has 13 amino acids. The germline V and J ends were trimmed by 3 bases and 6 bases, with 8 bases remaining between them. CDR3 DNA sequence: TGTGCCAGCAGTTTGAGAATCCCCGGGGAGCTGTTTTTT. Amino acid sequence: CASSLRIPGELFF.

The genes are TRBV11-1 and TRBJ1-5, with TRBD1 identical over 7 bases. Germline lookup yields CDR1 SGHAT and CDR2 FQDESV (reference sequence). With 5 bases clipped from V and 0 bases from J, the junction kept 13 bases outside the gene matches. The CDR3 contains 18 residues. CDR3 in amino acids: CASSPGGRGDYSNQPQHF. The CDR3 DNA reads TGTGCCAGCAGCCCTGGGGGCAGGGGGGATTATAGCAATCAGCCCCAGCATTTT.

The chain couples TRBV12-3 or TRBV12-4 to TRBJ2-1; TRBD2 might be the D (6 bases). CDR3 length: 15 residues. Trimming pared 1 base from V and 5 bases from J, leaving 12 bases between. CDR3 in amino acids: CASSLGRVSDNEQFF. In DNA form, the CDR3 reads TGTGCCAGCAGTTTAGGGAGGGTATCGGACAATGAGCAGTTCTTC.

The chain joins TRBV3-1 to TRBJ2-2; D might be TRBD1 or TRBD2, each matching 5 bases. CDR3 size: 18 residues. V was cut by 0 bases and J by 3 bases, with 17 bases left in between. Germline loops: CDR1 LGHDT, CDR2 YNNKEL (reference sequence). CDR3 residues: CASSQEVGAGWYTGELFF. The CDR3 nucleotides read TGTGCCAGCAGCCAAGAGGTGGGAGCAGGGTGGTACACCGGGGAGCTGTTTTTT. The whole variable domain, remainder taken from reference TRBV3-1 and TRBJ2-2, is DTAVSQTPKYLVTQMGNDKSIKCEQNLGHDTMYWYKQDSKKFLKIMFSYNNKELIINETVPNRFSPKSPDKAHLNLHINSLELGDSAVYFCASSQEVGAGWYTGELFFGEGSRLTVL.

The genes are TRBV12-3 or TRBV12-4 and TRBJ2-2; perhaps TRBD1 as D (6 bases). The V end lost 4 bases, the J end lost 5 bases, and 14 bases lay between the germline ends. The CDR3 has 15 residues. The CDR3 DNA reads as TGTGCCAGCAGTTCGTCAGGGGATTTTACCGGGGAGCTGTTTTTT. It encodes CASSSSGDFTGELFF.

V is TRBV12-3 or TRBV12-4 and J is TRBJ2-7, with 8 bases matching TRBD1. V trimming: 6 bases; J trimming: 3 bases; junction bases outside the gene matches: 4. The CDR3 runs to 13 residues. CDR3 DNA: TGTGCCAGCAGACAGGGGGGAGACTACGAGCAGTACTTC. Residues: CASRQGGDYEQYF.

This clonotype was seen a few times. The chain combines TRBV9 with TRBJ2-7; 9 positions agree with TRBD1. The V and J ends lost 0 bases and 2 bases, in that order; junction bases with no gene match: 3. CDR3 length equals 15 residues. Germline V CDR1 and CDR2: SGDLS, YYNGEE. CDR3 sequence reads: CASSVGTGATYEQYF. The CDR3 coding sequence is TGTGCCAGCAGCGTAGGGACAGGGGCGACCTACGAGCAGTACTTC.